This T cell receptor beta chain was recovered during a study of T-cell reconstitution after alpha-beta-depleted transplantation in children. Study results and limitations: Several hundred graft clones that had expanded were reportedly the source of alpha-beta T cells about two months after transplant.

It was with unique molecular identifiers that the TCRbeta library was prepared. TCRdb reprocessed the PCR reads with MiXCR, giving one entry per CDR3 protein. This table has around 440,000 distinct CDR3 sequences, about 10% appearing once. This clonotype showed up many times. Its antigen is still unknown. Trimming shortened V by 0 bases and J by 7 bases, and 12 bases separated the two germline ends. The CDR3 spans 14 residues. Germline lookup yields CDR1 MNHEY and CDR2 SVGEGT. V and J are TRBV6-2 or TRBV6-3 and TRBJ1-1, with D possibly being TRBD1 (6 bases). This TCR was sampled from a child aged 2 to 9 with inherited bone marrow failure, due to receive a stem cell transplant. Specimen: PBMCs, collected before TCRalphabeta/CD19-depleted stem cell transplant. CDR3 DNA sequence: TGTGCCAGCAGTTACTCTCCAGGGGAAAATGAAGCTTTCTTT. This gives the protein CASSYSPGENEAFF.